The 11 T cell receptor beta chains below all came from one sample that was sequenced in a study of OX40 agonist ivuxolimab in advanced cancers. The data were produced by immunoSEQ multiplex PCR, yet TCRdb's version contains in-frame clones alone and is incomplete. Of about 100,000 clones listed, about 86% are singletons. The sequences come from CD4+ or CD8+ T cells sorted from blood, collected in a trial of the OX40 agonist ivuxolimab. The origin of the receptors is an adult with an advanced solid tumor such as melanoma, head and neck, liver or kidney cancer.

The chain employs TRBV6-4 and TRBJ2-2; 11 bases fit TRBD2. CDR3 size: 16 residues. Germline CDR1 MRHNA, CDR2 SNTAGT. The ends lost 5 bases at V and 1 base at J; junction bases unmatched: 3. The CDR3: CASSPTSGGNTGELFF. CDR3 nucleotides: TGTGCCAGCAGTCCCACTAGCGGGGGGAACACCGGGGAGCTGTTTTTT.

The chain is built from TRBV4-1 and TRBJ2-2; D perhaps matches TRBD1 (8 bases). Per the germline V gene, CDR1 is MGHRA and CDR2 is YSYEKL. The V end lost 4 bases, the J end lost 2 bases, and 20 bases lay between the germline ends. The CDR3 totals 18 residues. CDR3 region: CASSRGGRGLSNTGELFF. The CDR3 DNA sequence: TGCGCCAGCAGCCGGGGGGGCAGGGGGCTGAGTAACACCGGGGAGCTGTTTTTT.

The J gene is TRBJ2-2, the V gene TRBV30; 8 bases are shared with TRBD1. Looked up from germline, CDR1 is GTSNPN and CDR2 is SVGIG (reference sequence). Trimming cost V 3 bases and J 5 bases; bases outside gene matches: 5. The CDR3 length is 14 residues. The CDR3 spells CAWSPDRGTGELFF. CDR3 bases: TGTGCCTGGAGCCCAGACAGGGGAACCGGGGAGCTGTTTTTT.

This clone has just a few counts. The V call is TRBV7-7, the J call TRBJ2-2; D is possibly TRBD1 or TRBD2 (5 bases each). V shed 5 bases and J shed 3 bases, with 10 bases lying between them. Per the germline V gene, CDR1 is SSHAT and CDR2 is FNYEAQ (reference sequence). The CDR3 runs to 14 residues. CDR3 in DNA: TGTGCCAGCAGCGGGACCTCCTACACCGGGGAGCTGTTTTTT. Amino acids: CASSGTSYTGELFF.

The gene calls are TRBV5-1 and TRBJ2-5, with TRBD1 identical over 10 bases. Trimming removed 0 bases from V and 5 bases from J; junction bases left unmatched: 7. The germline V gene has CDR1 SGHRS and CDR2 YFSETQ. CDR3 length: 16 residues. The CDR3 sequence is CASSLGIQGQGETQYF. The CDR3 nucleotides read TGCGCCAGCAGCTTGGGAATTCAGGGACAGGGGGAGACCCAGTACTTC. Full variable domain (missing parts from reference TRBV5-1 and TRBJ2-5): KAGVTQTPRYLIKTRGQQVTLSCSPISGHRSVSWYQQTPGQGLQFLFEYFSETQRNKGNFPGRFSGRQFSNSRSEMNVSTLELGDSALYLCASSLGIQGQGETQYFGPGTRLLVL.

The gene calls are TRBV30 and TRBJ1-6; the D is unclear. With 5 bases removed from V and 7 bases from J, the gap between germline ends came to 12 bases. CDR3 length equals 13 residues. CDR1 is GTSNPN and CDR2 is SVGIG in the germline V gene (reference sequence). In DNA form, the CDR3 reads TGTGCCTGGGTAATCGGGAGCAATTCACCCCTCCACTTT. Translated, it gives CAWVIGSNSPLHF.

This clone has just one count. The chain employs TRBV6-1 and TRBJ1-5, with unresolved D. V lost 2 bases, J lost 5 bases, and 7 bases lay in between. The germline gives CDR1 MNHNS, CDR2 SASEGT. CDR3 length: 13 residues. CDR3 nucleotide sequence: TGTGCCAGCAGTGAAAAACTAGATCAGCCCCAGCATTTT. Its translation: CASSEKLDQPQHF.

The chain links TRBV6-6 to TRBJ1-4; no clear D gene. This CDR3 contains 15 residues. The germline V gene has CDR1 MNHNY and CDR2 SVGAGI (reference sequence). The germline V and J ends were trimmed by 6 bases and 5 bases, with 16 bases remaining between them. The CDR3 DNA sequence: TGTGCCAGCAGCCTAGACACAGCTTTAAATGAAAAACTGTTTTTT. Protein product: CASSLDTALNEKLFF.

The chain couples TRBV7-2 to TRBJ2-7; 8 bases are a match to TRBD2. The CDR3 runs to 15 residues. With 6 bases clipped from V and 5 bases from J, the junction kept 12 bases outside the gene matches. Per germline, CDR1 SGHTA and CDR2 FQGNSA. Written as DNA, the CDR3 is TGTGCCAGCAGTTTCCAACTAGCGGTTAAAGACGAGCAGTACTTC. Translated: CASSFQLAVKDEQYF.

V gene TRBV9 combines with J gene TRBJ2-2; weak D call: TRBD1 (6 bases). The CDR3 covers 14 residues. The V gene's germline CDR1 is SGDLS and CDR2 YYNGEE. Trimming removed 0 bases from V and 8 bases from J, with 11 bases in between. The CDR3 spells CASSVAPGQGELFF. CDR3 DNA: TGTGCCAGCAGCGTAGCTCCTGGACAGGGGGAGCTGTTTTTT.

The V gene is TRBV7-9, the J gene TRBJ2-1; TRBD2 aligns across 7 bases. The V gene end was trimmed by 4 bases and the J gene end by 0 bases; junction bases not matched to a gene: 6. CDR3 length: 16 amino acids. The germline gives CDR1 SEHNR, CDR2 FQNEAQ (reference sequence). CDR3 sequence: CASSSMSGVSYNEQFF. The DNA of the CDR3 is TGTGCCAGCAGCTCCATGAGCGGGGTCTCCTACAATGAGCAGTTCTTC.